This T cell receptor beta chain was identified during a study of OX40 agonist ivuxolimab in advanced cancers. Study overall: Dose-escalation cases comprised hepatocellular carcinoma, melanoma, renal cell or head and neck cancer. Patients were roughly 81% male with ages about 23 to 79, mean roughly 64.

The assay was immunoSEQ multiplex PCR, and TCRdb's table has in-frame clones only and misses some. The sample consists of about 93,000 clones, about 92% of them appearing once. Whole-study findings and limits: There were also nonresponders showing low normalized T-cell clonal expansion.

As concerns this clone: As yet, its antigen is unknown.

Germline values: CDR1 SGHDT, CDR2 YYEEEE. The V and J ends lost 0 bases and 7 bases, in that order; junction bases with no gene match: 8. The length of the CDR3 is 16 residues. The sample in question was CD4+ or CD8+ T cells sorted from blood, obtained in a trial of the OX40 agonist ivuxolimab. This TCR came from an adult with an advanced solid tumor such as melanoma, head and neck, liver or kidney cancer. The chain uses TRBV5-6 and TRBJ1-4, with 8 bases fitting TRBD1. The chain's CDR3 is CASSLAGGRGREKLFF. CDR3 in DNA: TGTGCCAGCAGCTTGGCCGGAGGCAGGGGGCGTGAAAAACTGTTTTTT.